This TCR beta chain was sequenced for a study of T-cell reconstitution after alpha-beta-depleted transplantation in children. Whole-study results and caveats: Several patients had high TCRbeta diversity at day 60; it came from surviving recipient T cells and thymic progenitors.

Unique molecular identifiers were incorporated during preparation of the TCRbeta library. MiXCR, run by TCRdb on the PCR reads, gives a single entry per CDR3 protein. The data show about 1,000,000 distinct CDR3 sequences, roughly 31% seen once. In this sample, this clonotype turned up a few times. The antigen is unknown. Sequenced material: PBMCs, mostly from graft donor cells, taken 360 days after TCRalphabeta/CD19-depleted stem cell transplant. The TCR sequence derives from a boy younger than two who had a stem cell transplant for SCID, so the T cells may come from the graft donor.

Here the CDR3 reads CASSLARGLVREQYF. The CDR3, as DNA: TGTGCCAGCAGCTTAGCCAGAGGACTAGTAAGAGAGCAGTACTTC. This chain joins TRBV7-2 and TRBJ2-7, with TRBD2 matching over 7 bases. The junction had 9 bases not matched to a gene; V was cut back by 0 bases and J by 7 bases. Looked up from germline, CDR1 is SGHTA and CDR2 is FQGNSA. This CDR3 comprises 15 residues.